The subject of this entry is one T cell receptor (beta chain). What it binds is unknown. This entry is derived from a study of shared clonotypes between healthy human individuals. Subsets obtained from CD4+ cells comprised CD45RA+ naive and CD45RA-negative memory cells. General study results and limits: Sequencing depth was a factor that was expected to affect clonotype sharing among donors.

Germline V lookup: CDR1 SGHAT, CDR2 FQNNGV. J lost 10 bases, V lost 4 bases, and 6 bases had no gene match. The CDR3 length is 15 residues. Measured with immunoSEQ multiplex PCR; TCRdb has only the in-frame clones, and not every one. The sample contains some 2 million clones, over 85% of which appear only once. This receptor was taken from a man younger than 35 in good health. The material sequenced was naive CD4+ T cells sorted from blood. Subset: CD45RA+ positively selected. This chain joins TRBV11-2 and TRBJ2-1; 14 bases fit TRBD2. CDR3 DNA sequence: TGTGCCAGCAGCTCGACTAGCGGGGGGGCACGGGAGCAGTTCTTC. Protein sequence: CASSSTSGGAREQFF.